A single T cell receptor (beta chain) is shown here with its context. The sample belongs to a study of blood T cells in healthy people across ages. Across the study: About one barcoded beta molecule per two T cells was captured by template switching.

V was clipped by 5 bases and J by 2 bases, with 10 bases between them. The germline V gene has CDR1 SGDLS and CDR2 YYNGEE. CDR3 size: 13 residues. There were healthy Caucasian individuals from Russia, aged roughly 6 to 100, serving as donors. A sample-barcoded 5' primer and a J-beta primer mix were used in a second PCR of about 7 to 11 cycles. TCRdb fed the 5' RACE reads into MiXCR, producing one record per CDR3 protein. The repertoire holds more than 650,000 distinct CDR3 sequences, about 48% seen once, with approximately 41% in the top ten. Sequencing was performed on blood. The V gene is TRBV9, the J gene TRBJ1-2; maybe TRBD1 (6 bases). This TCR was recovered from a man at least 80 years old in good health. In nucleotides, the CDR3 is TGTGCCAGCAGTGATACAGGGAACTATGGCTACACCTTC. This gives the protein CASSDTGNYGYTF.